Below are 21 T cell receptor beta chains sequenced from a single sample in a study of technical replicates of blood from several donors. Clones were read by immunoSEQ multiplex PCR, and TCRdb kept only the in-frame ones, dropping some. The sample has about 79,000 clones, around 94% seen once; the top ten hold just over 0.25%. The sample consisted of T cells isolated from PBMCs. The receptors here all came from a human donor in good health.

The chain combines TRBV7-7 with TRBJ2-1; D might be TRBD2 (6 bases). The V gene lost 5 bases and the J gene lost 8 bases, with 13 bases spanning the gap. Looked up from germline, CDR1 is SSHAT and CDR2 is FNYEAQ (reference sequence). The length of the CDR3 is 13 residues. CDR3 DNA sequence: TGTGCCAGCAGCCTGGGGGGTGGCGATGAGCAGTTCTTC. It encodes CASSLGGGDEQFF.

The chain has TRBV27 and TRBJ1-3; no clear D gene. Germline V gene data show CDR1 as MNHEY and CDR2 as SMNVEV (reference sequence). The CDR3 extends over 13 amino acids. V lost 4 bases to trimming and J lost 2 bases, with 6 bases between them. The CDR3 DNA reads as TGTGCCAGCAGTTGGGCCCCTGGAAACACCATATATTTT. Translating gives CASSWAPGNTIYF.

The CDR3 coding sequence is TGTGCCAGTATCGGACAGCACTATGGCTACACCTTC. Its translation: CASIGQHYGYTF. The chain combines TRBV19 with TRBJ1-2; tentatively, D is TRBD1 (6 bases). Trimming took off 7 bases at V and 3 bases at J, with 9 bases between the two ends. The germline V gene encodes CDR1 LNHDA and CDR2 SQIVND (reference sequence). CDR3 size: 12 residues.

J is TRBJ2-7 and V is TRBV15; D is ambiguous. The length of the CDR3 is 18 residues. Between the trimmed V and J ends, which lost 1 base and 3 bases, there was a span of 22 bases. Germline V gene lookup returns CDR1 LNHNV and CDR2 YYDKDF (reference sequence). Here the CDR3 reads CATSRGVTTTRYLYEQYF. The DNA of the CDR3 is TGTGCCACCAGCAGAGGAGTAACGACGACACGTTACCTCTACGAGCAGTACTTC.

This clone was observed a single time. This sequence joins TRBV28 and TRBJ1-2, with TRBD1 matching over 7 bases. Germline values: CDR1 MDHEN, CDR2 SYDVKM. This CDR3 region has 16 residues. With V trimmed by 1 base and J by 1 base, 6 bases remained unmatched. The DNA for the CDR3 is TGTGCCAGCAGTTTATACCGACAGGGATTTAACTATGGCTACACCTTC. It codes for CASSLYRQGFNYGYTF.

This clone was seen once. V and J are TRBV10-1 and TRBJ2-1; D is perhaps TRBD2 (5 bases). Germline V gene lookup returns CDR1 WNHNN and CDR2 SYGVQD (reference sequence). Trimming removed 5 bases from V and 7 bases from J, with 12 bases in between. This CDR3 comprises 13 residues. The CDR3 DNA sequence: TGCGCCAGCAGTCCGCTGGCGGGTAATGAGCAGTTCTTC. It is translated as CASSPLAGNEQFF.

The chain employs TRBV6-1 and TRBJ2-1, with D possibly being TRBD1 (6 bases). V lost 7 bases to trimming and J lost 9 bases, with 16 bases between them. CDR1 is MNHNS, CDR2 SASEGT, per germline. CDR3 length: 13 residues. CDR3 amino acids: CASITGMGIEQFF. The CDR3 DNA is TGTGCCAGCATTACAGGGATGGGCATTGAGCAGTTCTTC.

The chain employs TRBV12-5 and TRBJ2-2; 16 positions agree with TRBD2. CDR3 length equals 19 residues. Trimming removed 3 bases from V and 5 bases from J; junction bases left unmatched: 9. The germline V gene encodes CDR1 LGHNT and CDR2 FRNRAP. The CDR3 is CASGFRSGLAGGPTGELFF. In DNA, the CDR3 is TGTGCTAGTGGTTTTCGCTCGGGACTAGCGGGGGGGCCTACCGGGGAGCTGTTTTTT.

The chain links TRBV29-1 to TRBJ1-6, with D unclear. Germline V gene lookup returns CDR1 SQVTM and CDR2 ANQGSEA. This CDR3 contains 13 residues. The germline V and J ends were trimmed by 4 bases and 14 bases, with 18 bases remaining between them. In nucleotides, the CDR3 is TGCAGCGTTGGATTAGAGGTTGGAGGGACCCTCCACTTT. Its protein is CSVGLEVGGTLHF.

The chain has TRBV19 and TRBJ2-1, with D unresolved. The germline V and J ends were trimmed by 3 bases and 0 bases, with 15 bases remaining between them. The length of the CDR3 is 17 residues. CDR1 is LNHDA, CDR2 SQIVND, per germline (reference sequence). In DNA form, the CDR3 reads TGTGCCAGTAGTATCCAGGCCAGGTTGGGCTCCTACAATGAGCAGTTCTTC. Translated, it gives CASSIQARLGSYNEQFF. The full variable domain, its missing parts supplied by reference TRBV19 and TRBJ2-1, is DGGITQSPKYLFRKEGQNVTLSCEQNLNHDAMYWYRQDPGQGLRLIYYSQIVNDFQKGDIAEGYSVSREKKESFPLTVTSAQKNPTAFYLCASSIQARLGSYNEQFFGPGTRLTVL.

The rearrangement uses TRBV7-9 and TRBJ1-2; 9 bases fit TRBD1. Germline V gives CDR1 SEHNR, CDR2 FQNEAQ (reference sequence). V lost 5 bases to trimming and J lost 8 bases; unmatched junction nucleotides: 12. CDR3 length equals 15 residues. Here the CDR3 DNA reads TGTGCCAGCAGCCCGGGGTCGGGACAGGGCAGGGGCTACACCTTC. Translation gives CASSPGSGQGRGYTF.

The gene calls are TRBV5-1 and TRBJ2-3; 9 nucleotides line up with TRBD2. Germline V CDR1 and CDR2: SGHRS, YFSETQ. This CDR3 has 14 amino acids. V lost 2 bases and J lost 11; bases outside the gene matches: 9. The CDR3 nucleotides are TGCGCCAGCAGCTTAGCGGGAGGAGTAAGGTGGCAGTATTTT. Its protein is CASSLAGGVRWQYF.

V gene TRBV6-6 combines with J gene TRBJ2-5; weak D call: TRBD2 (7 bases). Germline loops: CDR1 MNHNY, CDR2 SVGAGI (reference sequence). The CDR3 runs 15 residues. V gave up 7 bases and J gave up 2 bases, with 17 bases separating them. CDR3 sequence (DNA): TGTGCCAGCAAGGGGGGGGGCAGGGATCAAGAGACCCAGTACTTC. Protein product: CASKGGGRDQETQYF.

For the CDR3, the DNA is TGTGCCATCAGTGGCGGTAGCGGGGCTTACAATGAGCAGTTCTTC. Translating gives CAISGGSGAYNEQFF. This chain links TRBV10-3 with TRBJ2-1, with 8 positions matching TRBD2. Trimming removed 4 bases from V and 4 bases from J; junction bases left unmatched: 6. This CDR3 region has 15 residues. Germline V lookup: CDR1 ENHRY, CDR2 SYGVKD.

CDR3 sequence (DNA): TGTGCCAGCAGCCAAGCAAGCGGGAGAAGTGGGGCCAACGTCCTGACTTTC. Translation: CASSQASGRSGANVLTF. V gene TRBV4-2 combines with J gene TRBJ2-6, with 8 bases aligning to TRBD2. The CDR3 is 17 residues long. Trimming cost V 1 base and J 3 bases; bases outside gene matches: 5. The germline gives CDR1 LGHNA, CDR2 YNFKEQ.

The chain uses TRBV4-1 and TRBJ1-3; D is possibly TRBD1 (6 bases). V shed 4 bases and J shed 0 bases, with 13 bases lying between them. In germline, CDR1 is MGHRA, CDR2 YSYEKL. The CDR3 is 16 amino acids. The CDR3 sequence: CASSRKTGLSGNTIYF. CDR3 DNA sequence: TGCGCCAGCAGCCGGAAAACAGGGCTCTCTGGAAACACCATATATTTT.

The CDR3 reads CASRADKRDYGYTF. As DNA, the CDR3 is TGTGCCAGTAGGGCGGACAAGCGAGATTATGGCTACACCTTC. This rearrangement joins TRBV19 to TRBJ1-2; possible D gene TRBD1, 5 bases. In germline, CDR1 is LNHDA, CDR2 SQIVND (reference sequence). This CDR3 has 14 residues. Trimming left V 6 bases short and J 5 bases short, with 16 bases between.

This rearrangement joins TRBV13 to TRBJ2-5; 7 bases line up with TRBD2. Germline values: CDR1 PRHDT, CDR2 FYEKMQ (reference sequence). Trimming at V came to 3 bases and at J to 4 bases, leaving 5 bases not matched to a gene. This CDR3 is 14 amino acids long. Here the CDR3 DNA reads TGTGCCAGCAGCTTGGGCGGGGGAGGAGAGACCCAGTACTTC. Its translation: CASSLGGGGETQYF.

The V gene is TRBV28, the J gene TRBJ1-5; D ambiguous. Trimming cost V 3 bases and J 4 bases, with 7 bases left between them. This CDR3 spans 13 amino acids. Germline assignment: CDR1 MDHEN and CDR2 SYDVKM. CDR3 protein: CASSFRDNQPQHF. CDR3 bases: TGTGCCAGCAGTTTTCGGGATAATCAGCCCCAGCATTTT.

This clone was detected a few times. The gene calls are TRBV28 and TRBJ2-7, with 9 positions matching TRBD2. CDR1 is MDHEN, CDR2 SYDVKM, per germline. The junction had 13 bases not matched to a gene; V was cut back by 7 bases and J by 3 bases. This CDR3 comprises 16 residues. The CDR3 DNA sequence: TGTGCCAGCACCGACCGCCTAGCGGGAAAGCGCTACGAGCAGTACTTC. This sequence encodes CASTDRLAGKRYEQYF.

This clone has a single count. The chain has TRBV6-5 and TRBJ1-6; no reliable D call. The V and J ends lost 2 bases and 0 bases respectively, with 8 bases between them. The germline CDR1 and CDR2 sequences are MNHEY and SVGAGI. The CDR3 sequence is 16 residues long. Written as DNA, the CDR3 is TGTGCCAGCAGTTACGGAGGGAGCTCCTATAATTCACCCCTCCACTTT. It is translated as CASSYGGSSYNSPLHF.